The 5 T cell receptor beta chains given below trace back to one sample, sequenced in a study of blood T cells in healthy people across ages. With a J-beta primer mix and a sample-barcoded 5' primer, a second PCR ran about 7 to 12 cycles. TCRdb re-derived calls from the 5' RACE reads in MiXCR, one entry per CDR3 protein. This sample has fewer than 900,000 distinct CDR3 sequences, with about 42% found just once. Sequenced: blood. The receptors here all came from a woman in her sixties or seventies in good health.

The chain links TRBV3-1 to TRBJ2-6, with D perhaps TRBD1 or TRBD2 (6 bases each). With 8 bases removed from V and 0 bases from J, the gap between germline ends came to 14 bases. Germline assignment: CDR1 LGHDT and CDR2 YNNKEL (reference sequence). The CDR3 is made up of 16 amino acids. The CDR3 coding sequence is TGTGCCAGCTCGACTAGGGGGATCTCTGGGGCCAACGTCCTGACTTTC. Encoded protein: CASSTRGISGANVLTF.

The chain carries TRBV10-3 and TRBJ1-2; D gene unclear. Germline V gene sequence: CDR1 ENHRY, CDR2 SYGVKD. Deletions cut 3 bases from V and 5 bases from J, with 10 bases between. The CDR3 runs to 13 residues. DNA for the CDR3: TGTGCCATCAGTGACACCGGGGATTATGGCTACACCTTC. Translated: CAISDTGDYGYTF.

This clonotype came up a few times. V usage is TRBV20-1 and J usage is TRBJ2-5; a weak D match, TRBD1 (7 bases). The J call may be incorrect, as the DNA end agrees better with TRBJ2-7. Per the germline V gene, CDR1 is DFQATT and CDR2 is SNEGSKA (reference sequence). The CDR3 is made up of 14 amino acids. The CDR3 DNA reads TGCAGTGCTAGAGCAGGGGGGCATACCTCCGAGCAGTACTTC. It specifies CSARAGGHTSEQYF.

To note about this clonotype: This sequence may be a read error, since a much larger clone differs from it by one base. V and J are TRBV7-2 and TRBJ2-7, with D perhaps TRBD1 (5 bases). CDR1 is SGHTA, CDR2 FQGNSA, per germline. There are 14 residues in the CDR3. For the CDR3, the DNA is TGTGTCAGCAGCTTAGACAGCCGCTCCTACGAGCAGTACTTC. Translating it yields CVSSLDSRSYEQYF.

Note on this clonotype: A much more abundant neighbour one base away suggests this may be a read error. Written as DNA, the CDR3 is TGCGCCAGCAGCCAAGATCGAGGGGGGTCGACCTACGAGCAGTACTTC. Encoded protein: CASSQDRGGSTYEQYF. The rearrangement joins TRBV4-3 to TRBJ2-4; D might be TRBD1 or TRBD2, each matching 6 bases. The DNA end is a closer match to TRBJ2-7, so the J assignment may be wrong. Germline CDR1 and CDR2: LGHNA and YSLEER. The CDR3 has 16 amino acids.